A selection of T cell receptor beta chains follows, all from one sample in a study of blood T cell repertoires in COVID-19. Sequenced by immunoSEQ multiplex PCR; TCRdb stores in-frame clones only, minus some. The repertoire includes approximately 46,000 clones, roughly 87% of them detected once, and roughly 15% sits in the top ten. Sequencing was done on a sample of peripheral blood. All receptors derive from a man in his 70s with active COVID-19. Both conserved end residues are part of each CDR3. D genes are given only for firm matches. Rows give clone size only sometimes, using once, few, many, or a class for an expanded clone.

>TRBJ1-1|.|TRBV5-1|.
CASSFDKLNTEAFF
TGCGCCAGCAGTTTTGACAAGTTGAACACTGAAGCTTTCTTT
>TRBJ2-7|.|TRBV3-1/TRBV3-2|.
CASSQDPIYEQYF
TGTGCCAGCAGCCAAGATCCCATCTACGAGCAGTACTTC
>TRBJ2-1|TRBD2|TRBV4-3|.
CASSQGGSGGLEQFF
TGCGCCAGCAGCCAAGGAGGAAGCGGGGGGTTGGAGCAGTTCTTC
>TRBJ1-1|.|TRBV5-5|.
CASILGVRVNTEAFF
TGTGCCAGCATTCTGGGCGTCAGGGTGAACACTGAAGCTTTCTTT
>TRBJ2-2|TRBD1|TRBV2|.
CASSPGTGATGELFF
TGTGCCAGCAGCCCCGGGACAGGGGCCACCGGGGAGCTGTTTTTT
>TRBJ2-7|TRBD1|TRBV9|.
CASSPSAQGVYEQYF
TGTGCCAGCAGCCCATCCGCTCAGGGGGTTTACGAGCAGTACTTC
>TRBJ2-3|TRBD2|TRBV15|.
CATSSVAGGRNTQYF
TGTGCCACCAGCTCCGTAGCGGGGGGGCGAAATACGCAGTATTTT
>TRBJ1-1|.|TRBV3-1/TRBV3-2|.
CASSQDQHRAEAFF
TGTGCCAGCAGCCAAGATCAACACAGGGCTGAAGCTTTCTTT
>TRBJ2-7|TRBD2|TRBV6-6|.
CASSRVAGGLYEQYF
TGTGCCAGCAGTAGGGTAGCGGGGGGGCTCTACGAGCAGTACTTC
>TRBJ2-1|.|TRBV24-1|.
CATSDSGQIPNEQFF
TGTGCCACCAGTGATTCGGGACAAATTCCGAATGAGCAGTTCTTC
>TRBJ1-6|TRBD1|TRBV5-6|.
CASSLSYRGPSSPLHF
TGTGCCAGCAGCCTATCTTACAGGGGGCCGAGTTCACCCCTCCACTTT
>TRBJ2-5|.|TRBV6-5|.
CASSYSPGYQETQYF
TGTGCCAGCAGTTACTCCCCAGGGTACCAAGAGACCCAGTACTTC
>TRBJ1-6|TRBD1|TRBV4-3|.
CASSQDLTGDNSPLHF
TGCGCCAGCAGCCAAGATCTAACAGGGGATAATTCACCCCTCCACTTT
>TRBJ2-1|TRBD1|TRBV28|few
CAIHSQTGSSYNEQFF
TGTGCCATCCACAGCCAGACAGGGAGCTCCTACAATGAGCAGTTCTTC
>TRBJ1-3|TRBD1|TRBV6-5|.
CASSPGQDVYTIYF
TGTGCCAGCAGCCCGGGACAGGATGTTTACACCATATATTTT
>TRBJ2-5|TRBD2|TRBV6-5|.
CASSYDPAGRQETQYF
TGTGCCAGCAGTTACGATCCAGCGGGGCGACAAGAGACCCAGTACTTC
>TRBJ1-2|.|TRBV2|once
CASSGQSYGYTF
TGTGCCAGCAGTGGACAGTCATATGGCTACACCTTC
>TRBJ2-1|TRBD2|TRBV29-1|.
CSILPLAEYNEQFF
TGCAGCATCTTACCCCTAGCGGAATACAATGAGCAGTTCTTC
>TRBJ1-6|TRBD1|TRBV9|.
CASSDLGTGSSYNSPLHF
TGTGCCAGCAGCGACCTCGGGACAGGGAGCTCCTATAATTCACCCCTCCACTTT
>TRBJ1-2|TRBD1|TRBV28|.
CASSLHRTGSYGYTF
TGTGCCAGCAGTTTACACCGGACAGGGAGCTATGGCTACACCTTC
>TRBJ1-2|.|TRBV5-5|.
CASSLAAGQIYGYTF
TGTGCCAGCAGCTTGGCAGCAGGGCAAATATATGGCTACACCTTC
>TRBJ1-2|TRBD1|TRBV4-3|.
CASSPPPGQGTYGYTF
TGCGCCAGCAGCCCCCCCCCAGGACAGGGGACCTATGGCTACACCTTC
>TRBJ1-3|.|TRBV5-1|.
CASSPWFAEEENTIYF
TGCGCCAGCAGCCCCTGGTTCGCAGAAGAGGAGAACACCATATATTTT
>TRBJ1-3|.|TRBV5-1|.
CASSLAPTQGTGNTIYF
TGCGCCAGCAGCTTGGCCCCCACCCAGGGAACTGGAAACACCATATATTTT
>TRBJ1-1|.|TRBV7-2|.
CASRTGLNTEAFF
TGTGCCAGCAGAACAGGATTGAACACTGAAGCTTTCTTT
>TRBJ1-6|.|TRBV3-1/TRBV3-2|.
CASSPPGAQGNSPLHF
TGTGCCAGCAGCCCCCCAGGGGCGCAGGGTAATTCACCCCTCCACTTT
>TRBJ2-1|.|TRBV12-5|.
CASGLGQSYNEQFF
TGTGCTAGTGGTTTGGGACAGTCCTACAATGAGCAGTTCTTC
>TRBJ2-2|TRBD1|TRBV19|.
CASSISRGFTGELFF
TGTGCCAGTAGTATAAGCAGGGGGTTCACCGGGGAGCTGTTTTTT
>TRBJ1-5|TRBD1|TRBV24-1|few
CATSEQGADSNQPQHF
TGTGCCACCAGTGAGCAGGGGGCGGATAGCAATCAGCCCCAGCATTTT
>TRBJ2-7|TRBD1|TRBV9|once
CASSAETGLNEQYF
TGTGCCAGCAGCGCAGAGACAGGGCTGAACGAGCAGTACTTC
>TRBJ2-1|.|TRBV28|.
CASSSSGIDRRTYNEQFF
TGTGCCAGCAGTTCGTCGGGAATAGACAGGAGAACCTACAATGAGCAGTTCTTC
>TRBJ2-7|TRBD1|TRBV19|.
CASSMGTATYEQYF
TGTGCCAGTAGTATGGGGACAGCCACCTACGAGCAGTACTTC
>TRBJ1-5|.|TRBV5-1|.
CASSLVPGTTQPQHF
TGCGCCAGCAGCTTGGTTCCCGGGACTACCCAGCCCCAGCATTTT
>TRBJ2-7|TRBD1|TRBV7-6|.
CASSSSRDRSYEQYF
TGTGCCAGCAGCTCGTCCCGGGACAGGTCCTACGAGCAGTACTTC
>TRBJ2-4|TRBD1|TRBV5-6|.
CASSSPGQGGNIQYF
TGTGCCAGCAGCTCCCCGGGACAGGGGGGAAACATTCAGTACTTC
>TRBJ1-2|.|TRBV7-2|.
CASSPDSMVYYGYTF
TGTGCCAGCAGCCCGGACTCCATGGTGTACTATGGCTACACCTTC
>TRBJ1-2|.|TRBV14|.
CASSQEADYGYTF
TGTGCCAGCAGCCAAGAGGCGGACTATGGCTACACCTTC
>TRBJ2-1|TRBD1|TRBV18|.
CASSQSGTGGSEQFF
TGTGCCAGCTCACAATCCGGGACAGGGGGCAGTGAGCAGTTCTTC
>TRBJ2-1|TRBD2|TRBV7-9|.
CASSMVASGGMGEQFF
TGTGCCAGCAGCATGGTGGCTAGCGGGGGTATGGGTGAGCAGTTCTTC
>TRBJ2-1|TRBD1|TRBV9|.
CASSVEGDRGSSYNEQFF
TGTGCCAGCAGCGTAGAGGGAGACAGGGGTAGCTCCTACAATGAGCAGTTCTTC
>TRBJ1-2|TRBD1|TRBV3-1/TRBV3-2|.
CASSQDRRGRDMNYGYTF
TGTGCCAGCAGCCAAGATCGGAGGGGGCGCGACATGAACTATGGCTACACCTTC
>TRBJ1-1|TRBD1|TRBV6-2/TRBV6-3|.
CASSKRTGGRGDTEAFF
TGTGCCAGCAGCAAGCGGACAGGGGGCCGGGGAGACACTGAAGCTTTCTTT
>TRBJ2-7|.|TRBV21-1|few
CARDRPYEQYF
TGTGCCAGGGACAGGCCCTACGAGCAGTACTTC
>TRBJ1-4|.|TRBV7-6|once
CASTTGYSLTNEKLFF
TGTGCCAGCACCACAGGGTATTCATTAACTAATGAAAAACTGTTTTTT
>TRBJ1-2|TRBD1|TRBV5-1|.
CASSVGQTYGYTF
TGCGCCAGCAGCGTGGGACAGACCTATGGCTACACCTTC
>TRBJ2-2|.|TRBV6-5|.
CASIGRDTNTGELFF
TGTGCCAGCATCGGCAGGGATACGAACACCGGGGAGCTGTTTTTT
>TRBJ2-7|.|TRBV28|.
CASTDDPGRQYF
TGTGCCAGCACCGACGACCCGGGTAGGCAGTACTTC
>TRBJ2-5|.|TRBV11-2|.
CASLHSPTRVGETQYF
TGTGCCAGCTTACACTCCCCCACCAGGGTTGGTGAGACCCAGTACTTC
>TRBJ2-4|TRBD1|TRBV5-4|.
CASSLEDRGDIQYF
TGTGCCAGCAGCTTGGAGGACAGGGGGGACATTCAGTACTTC
>TRBJ2-7|.|TRBV4-3|.
CASSQDRAYEQYF
TGCGCCAGCAGCCAAGATCGAGCCTACGAGCAGTACTTC
>TRBJ1-1|TRBD1|TRBV19|.
CASSMTDRGVSEAFF
TGTGCCAGTAGTATGACGGACAGGGGCGTTTCTGAAGCTTTCTTT
>TRBJ1-1|.|TRBV6-1|.
CASSELTGLERFF
TGTGCCAGCAGTGAATTGACTGGCCTTGAGAGATTCTTT
>TRBJ2-7|TRBD1|TRBV27|.
CASSAQGTGHGEQYF
TGTGCCAGCAGTGCACAGGGGACAGGCCATGGGGAGCAGTACTTC
>TRBJ1-4|TRBD1|TRBV4-2|.
CASSPGQGAKGSHEKLFF
TGTGCCAGCAGCCCGGGACAGGGGGCAAAAGGGAGTCATGAAAAACTGTTTTTT
>TRBJ2-1|TRBD1|TRBV5-5|.
CASSFLGTGQGIYNEQFF
TGTGCCAGCAGCTTTCTTGGTACGGGACAGGGAATCTACAATGAGCAGTTCTTC
>TRBJ2-5|TRBD1|TRBV19|.
CASSIRQGVETQYF
TGTGCCAGTAGTATAAGGCAGGGGGTGGAGACCCAGTACTTC
>TRBJ2-7|TRBD2|TRBV7-8|.
CASSPIAGGYYEQYF
TGTGCCAGCAGCCCCATAGCGGGGGGGTACTACGAGCAGTACTTC
>TRBJ2-1|TRBD2|TRBV9|.
CASSPLLLAAYNEQFF
TGTGCCAGCAGCCCCCTGCTGCTAGCGGCTTACAATGAGCAGTTCTTC
>TRBJ2-5|TRBD2|TRBV6-6|.
CASSYGGTSGETQYF
TGTGCCAGCAGTTACGGCGGGACTAGCGGGGAGACCCAGTACTTC
>TRBJ1-4|.|TRBV28|.
CASSEIGRTNEKLFF
TGTGCCAGCAGTGAGATTGGGAGAACGAATGAAAAACTGTTTTTT